The entry below gives a single TCR beta chain sequence along with its context. Germline V CDR1 and CDR2: SGHRS, YFSETQ. With 4 bases removed from V and 2 bases from J, the gap between germline ends came to 10 bases. The CDR3 covers 14 residues. Profiled with immunoSEQ multiplex PCR; TCRdb holds only in-frame clones, not every one. Of around 420,000 clones listed, nearly 90% were seen once; the top ten hold around 2%. The sample belongs to a study of blood T cell repertoires in COVID-19. This study enrolled people aged about 18 to 95 from about two dozen US geographic areas. Participant reports of clinical history set cohort assignment.

This clonotype was sampled from a woman aged 40 to 50 with acute COVID-19. What was sequenced was PBMCs or T cells enriched from blood (not recorded which). The chain couples TRBV5-1 to TRBJ1-3; D is perhaps TRBD1 (6 bases). CDR3 region: CASSEGGAGNTIYF. The DNA for the CDR3 is TGCGCCAGCAGCGAAGGGGGGGCTGGAAACACCATATATTTT.